This T cell receptor beta chain comes out of a study of stem cell transplantation in POMP-related autoinflammatory disease. The germline CDR1 and CDR2 sequences are SGHVS and FQNEAQ. The CDR3 covers 15 residues. V shed 1 base and J 6 bases; nucleotides not matched to a gene: 4. This table comes from immunoSEQ multiplex PCR, and its TCRdb copy is limited to in-frame clones, with some not included. The table has approximately 65,000 clones, just over 90% seen once. The chain is built from TRBV7-8 and TRBJ1-4; 8 bases match TRBD1. The TCR was taken from a human patient with POMP-related autoinflammation and immune dysregulation (PRAID). Some T cells may be supplied by the graft donor. This specimen consisted of CD4+ T cells from PBMCs, obtained after stem cell transplantation. This CDR3 is CASSLEQGVYEKLFF. CDR3 bases: TGTGCCAGCAGCTTAGAACAGGGGGTATATGAAAAACTGTTTTTT.